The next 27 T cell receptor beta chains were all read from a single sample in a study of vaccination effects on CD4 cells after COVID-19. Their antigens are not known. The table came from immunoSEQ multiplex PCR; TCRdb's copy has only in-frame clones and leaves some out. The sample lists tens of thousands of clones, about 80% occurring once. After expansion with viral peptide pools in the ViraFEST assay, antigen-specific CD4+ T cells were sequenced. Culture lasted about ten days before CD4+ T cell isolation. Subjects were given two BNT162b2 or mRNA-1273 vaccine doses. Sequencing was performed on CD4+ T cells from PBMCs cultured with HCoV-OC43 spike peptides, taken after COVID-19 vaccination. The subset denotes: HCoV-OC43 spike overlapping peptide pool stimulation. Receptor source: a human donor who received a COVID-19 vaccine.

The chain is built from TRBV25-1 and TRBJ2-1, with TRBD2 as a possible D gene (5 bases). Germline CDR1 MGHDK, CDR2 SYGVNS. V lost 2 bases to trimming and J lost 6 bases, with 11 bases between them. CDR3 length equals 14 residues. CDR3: CASSEQLASNEQFF. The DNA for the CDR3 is TGTGCCAGCAGTGAACAGCTAGCCTCCAATGAGCAGTTCTTC.

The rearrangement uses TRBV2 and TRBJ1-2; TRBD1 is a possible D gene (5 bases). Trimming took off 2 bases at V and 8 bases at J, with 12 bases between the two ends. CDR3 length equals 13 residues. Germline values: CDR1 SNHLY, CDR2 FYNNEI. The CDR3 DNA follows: TGTGCCAGCAGTGAATATCAGGGTATCGGCTACACCTTC. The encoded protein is CASSEYQGIGYTF.

CDR3 nucleotides: TGTGCCAGCAGTGAGAAAGGGCCAAATGAAAAACTGTTTTTT. Encoded protein: CASSEKGPNEKLFF. The chain recombines TRBV25-1 with TRBJ1-4, with D uncertain. V was clipped by 3 bases and J by 5 bases, with 10 bases between them. The length of the CDR3 is 14 residues. Germline V gene lookup returns CDR1 MGHDK and CDR2 SYGVNS.

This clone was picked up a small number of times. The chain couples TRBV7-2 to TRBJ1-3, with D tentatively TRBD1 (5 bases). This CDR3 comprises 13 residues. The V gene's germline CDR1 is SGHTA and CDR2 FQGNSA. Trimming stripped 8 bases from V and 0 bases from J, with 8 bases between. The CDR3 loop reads CASRGGSGNTIYF. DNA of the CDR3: TGTGCCAGCCGGGGGGGCTCTGGAAACACCATATATTTT. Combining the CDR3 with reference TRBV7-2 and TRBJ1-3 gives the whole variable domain GAGVSQSPSNKVTEKGKDVELRCDPISGHTALYWYRQSLGQGLEFLIYFQGNSAPDKSGLPSDRFSAERTGGSVSTLTIQRTQQEDSAVYLCASRGGSGNTIYFGEGSWLTVV.

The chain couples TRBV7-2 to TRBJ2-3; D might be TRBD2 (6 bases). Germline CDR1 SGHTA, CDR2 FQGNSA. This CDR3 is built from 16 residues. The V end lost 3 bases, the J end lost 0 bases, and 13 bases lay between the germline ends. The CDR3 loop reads CASSLLDRGSTDTQYF. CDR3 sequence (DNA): TGTGCCAGCAGCTTGTTGGACCGGGGGAGCACAGATACGCAGTATTTT.

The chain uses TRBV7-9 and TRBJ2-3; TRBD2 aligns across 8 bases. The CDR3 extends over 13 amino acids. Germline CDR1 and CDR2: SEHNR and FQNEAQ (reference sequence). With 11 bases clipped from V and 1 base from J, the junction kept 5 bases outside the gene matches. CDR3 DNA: TGTGCCGGCGCGGGGGGACGCACAGATACGCAGTATTTT. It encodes CAGAGGRTDTQYF.

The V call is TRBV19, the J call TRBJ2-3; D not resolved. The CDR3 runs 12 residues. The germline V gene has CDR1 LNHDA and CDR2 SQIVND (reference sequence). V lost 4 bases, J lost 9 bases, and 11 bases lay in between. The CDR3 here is CASSTARRTQYF. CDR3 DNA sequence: TGTGCCAGTAGTACCGCTAGGAGAACGCAGTATTTT.

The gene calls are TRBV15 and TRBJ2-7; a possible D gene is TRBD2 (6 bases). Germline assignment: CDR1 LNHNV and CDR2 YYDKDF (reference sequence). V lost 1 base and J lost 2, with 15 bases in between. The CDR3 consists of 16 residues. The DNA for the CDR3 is TGTGCCACCAGCAGAGGGGGAGCTGGGGGGACCTACGAGCAGTACGTC. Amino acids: CATSRGGAGGTYEQYV.

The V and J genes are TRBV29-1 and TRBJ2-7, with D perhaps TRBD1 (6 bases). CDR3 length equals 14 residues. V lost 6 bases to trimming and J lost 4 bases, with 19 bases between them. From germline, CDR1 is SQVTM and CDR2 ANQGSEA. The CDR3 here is CSVHDRQETYEQYV. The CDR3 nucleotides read TGCAGCGTCCACGACAGGCAAGAAACTTACGAGCAGTACGTC.

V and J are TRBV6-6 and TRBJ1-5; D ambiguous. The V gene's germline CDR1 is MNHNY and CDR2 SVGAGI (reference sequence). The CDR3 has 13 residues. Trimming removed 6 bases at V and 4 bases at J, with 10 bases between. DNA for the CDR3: TGTGCCAGCAGCCGAGTGACAAATCAGCCCCAGCATTTT. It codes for CASSRVTNQPQHF.

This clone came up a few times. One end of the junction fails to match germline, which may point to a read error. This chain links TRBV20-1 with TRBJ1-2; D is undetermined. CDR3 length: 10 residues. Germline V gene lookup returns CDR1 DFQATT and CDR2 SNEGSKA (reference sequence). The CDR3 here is CSAPRNGYTF. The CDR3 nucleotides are TGCAGTGCCCCAAGGAATGGTTACACCTTC.

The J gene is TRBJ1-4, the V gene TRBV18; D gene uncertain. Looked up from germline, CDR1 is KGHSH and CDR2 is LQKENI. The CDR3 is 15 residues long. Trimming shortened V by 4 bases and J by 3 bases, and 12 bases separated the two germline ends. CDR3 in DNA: TGTGCCAGCTCACAGGGTGGAGGGCCTAATGAAAAACTGTTTTTT. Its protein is CASSQGGGPNEKLFF.

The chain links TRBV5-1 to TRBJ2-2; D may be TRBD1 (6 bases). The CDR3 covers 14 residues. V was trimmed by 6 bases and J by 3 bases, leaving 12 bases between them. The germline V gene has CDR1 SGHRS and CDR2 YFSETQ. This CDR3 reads CASKQGSDTGELFF. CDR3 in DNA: TGCGCCAGCAAACAGGGTTCGGACACCGGGGAGCTGTTTTTT.

CDR3 in DNA: TGTGCCAGCAGCTCGAGACAGGCCACTGAAGCTTTCTTT. Amino acid sequence: CASSSRQATEAFF. This chain connects TRBV14 to TRBJ1-1; possible D gene TRBD1, 6 bases. This CDR3 contains 13 residues. Germline CDR1 and CDR2: SGHDN and FVKESK. Deletions cut 5 bases from V and 4 bases from J, with 11 bases between.

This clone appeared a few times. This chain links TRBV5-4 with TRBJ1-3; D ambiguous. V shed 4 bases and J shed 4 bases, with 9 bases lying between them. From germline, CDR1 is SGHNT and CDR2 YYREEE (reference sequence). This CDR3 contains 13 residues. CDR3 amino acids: CASSRPPGNTIYF. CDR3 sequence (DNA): TGTGCCAGCAGCCGGCCCCCAGGAAACACCATATATTTT.

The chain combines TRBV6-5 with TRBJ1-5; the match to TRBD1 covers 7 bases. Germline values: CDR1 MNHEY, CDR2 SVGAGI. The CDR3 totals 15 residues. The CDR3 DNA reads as TGTGCTACCGGACAGGATCCTTATAGCAATCAGCCCCAGCATTTT. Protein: CATGQDPYSNQPQHF.

This CDR3 is CASSEQQSYYGYTF. As DNA, the CDR3 is TGTGCCAGCAGTGAGCAGCAGAGCTACTATGGCTACACCTTC. The chain carries TRBV2 and TRBJ1-2; D ambiguous. V lost 3 bases and J 3 bases, leaving 11 bases between the germline ends. There are 14 residues in the CDR3. From germline, CDR1 is SNHLY and CDR2 FYNNEI.

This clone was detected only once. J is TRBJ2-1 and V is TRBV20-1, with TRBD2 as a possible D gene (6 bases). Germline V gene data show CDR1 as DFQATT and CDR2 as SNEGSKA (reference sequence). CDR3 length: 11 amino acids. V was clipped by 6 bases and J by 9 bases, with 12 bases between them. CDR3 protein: CSAKAGSEQFF. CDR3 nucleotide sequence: TGCAGTGCCAAGGCCGGGAGTGAGCAGTTCTTC.

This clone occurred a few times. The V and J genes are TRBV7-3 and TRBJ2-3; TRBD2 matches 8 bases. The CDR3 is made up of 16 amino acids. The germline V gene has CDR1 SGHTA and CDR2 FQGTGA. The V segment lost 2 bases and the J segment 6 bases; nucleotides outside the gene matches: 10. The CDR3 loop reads CASSLFSSGGRDTQYF. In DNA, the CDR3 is TGTGCCAGCAGCTTATTCAGCAGCGGGGGCCGGGATACGCAGTATTTT.

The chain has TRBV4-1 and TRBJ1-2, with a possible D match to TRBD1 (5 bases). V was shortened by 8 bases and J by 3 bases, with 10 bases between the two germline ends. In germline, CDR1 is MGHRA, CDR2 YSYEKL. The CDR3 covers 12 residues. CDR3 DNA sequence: TGCGCCAGCCGGGGGGTCGACTATGGCTACACCTTC. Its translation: CASRGVDYGYTF.

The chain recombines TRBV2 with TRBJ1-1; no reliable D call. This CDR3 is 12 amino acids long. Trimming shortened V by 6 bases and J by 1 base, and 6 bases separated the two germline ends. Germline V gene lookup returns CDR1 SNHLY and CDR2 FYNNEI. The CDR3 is CASRAANTEAFF. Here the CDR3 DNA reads TGTGCCAGCAGAGCAGCGAACACTGAAGCTTTCTTT. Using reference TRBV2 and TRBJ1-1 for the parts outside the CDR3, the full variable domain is EPEVTQTPSHQVTQMGQEVILRCVPISNHLYFYWYRQILGQKVEFLVSFYNNEISEKSEIFDDQFSVERPDGSNFTLKIRSTKLEDSAMYFCASRAANTEAFFGQGTRLTVV.

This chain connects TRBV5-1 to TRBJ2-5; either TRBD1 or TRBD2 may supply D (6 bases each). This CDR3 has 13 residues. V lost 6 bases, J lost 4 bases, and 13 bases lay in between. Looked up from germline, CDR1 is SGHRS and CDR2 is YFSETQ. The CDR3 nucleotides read TGCGCCAGCAACATCGGGGGCCGAGAGACCCAGTACTTC. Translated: CASNIGGRETQYF.

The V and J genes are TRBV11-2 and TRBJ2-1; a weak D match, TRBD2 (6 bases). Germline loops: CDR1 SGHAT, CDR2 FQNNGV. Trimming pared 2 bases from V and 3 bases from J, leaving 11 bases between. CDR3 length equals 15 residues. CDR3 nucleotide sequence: TGTGCCAGCAGCTTAAGGGACTTACACTACAATGAGCAGTTCTTC. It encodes CASSLRDLHYNEQFF.

The CDR3 loop reads CASSQQGTLYGYTF. The DNA for the CDR3 is TGCGCCAGCAGCCAACAGGGGACCCTCTACGGCTACACCTTC. This chain joins TRBV4-1 and TRBJ1-2, with D perhaps matching TRBD1 (6 bases). The germline V and J ends were trimmed by 2 bases and 8 bases, with 15 bases remaining between them. Germline lookup yields CDR1 MGHRA and CDR2 YSYEKL. This CDR3 contains 14 residues.

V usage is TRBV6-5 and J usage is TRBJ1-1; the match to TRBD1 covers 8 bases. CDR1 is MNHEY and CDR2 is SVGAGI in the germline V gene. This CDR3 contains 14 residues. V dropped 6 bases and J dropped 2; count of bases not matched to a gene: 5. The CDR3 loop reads CASRTGALNTEAFF. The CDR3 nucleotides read TGTGCCAGCAGGACAGGGGCTTTAAACACTGAAGCTTTCTTT.

The CDR3 region is CATSYDGGVAYGYTF. The DNA for the CDR3 is TGTGCCACGTCTTATGATGGAGGGGTGGCCTATGGCTACACCTTC. The rearrangement links TRBV19 to TRBJ1-2; maybe TRBD1 (5 bases). Looked up from germline, CDR1 is LNHDA and CDR2 is SQIVND (reference sequence). Trimming took 10 bases from V and 4 from J, leaving 22 bases between them. There are 15 residues in the CDR3.

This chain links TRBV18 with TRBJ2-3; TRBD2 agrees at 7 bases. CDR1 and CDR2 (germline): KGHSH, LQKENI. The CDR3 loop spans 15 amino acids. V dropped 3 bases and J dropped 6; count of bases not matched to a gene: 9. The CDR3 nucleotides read TGTGCCAGCTCACCCCATCCACTAGCGTACGATACGCAGTATTTT. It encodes CASSPHPLAYDTQYF.